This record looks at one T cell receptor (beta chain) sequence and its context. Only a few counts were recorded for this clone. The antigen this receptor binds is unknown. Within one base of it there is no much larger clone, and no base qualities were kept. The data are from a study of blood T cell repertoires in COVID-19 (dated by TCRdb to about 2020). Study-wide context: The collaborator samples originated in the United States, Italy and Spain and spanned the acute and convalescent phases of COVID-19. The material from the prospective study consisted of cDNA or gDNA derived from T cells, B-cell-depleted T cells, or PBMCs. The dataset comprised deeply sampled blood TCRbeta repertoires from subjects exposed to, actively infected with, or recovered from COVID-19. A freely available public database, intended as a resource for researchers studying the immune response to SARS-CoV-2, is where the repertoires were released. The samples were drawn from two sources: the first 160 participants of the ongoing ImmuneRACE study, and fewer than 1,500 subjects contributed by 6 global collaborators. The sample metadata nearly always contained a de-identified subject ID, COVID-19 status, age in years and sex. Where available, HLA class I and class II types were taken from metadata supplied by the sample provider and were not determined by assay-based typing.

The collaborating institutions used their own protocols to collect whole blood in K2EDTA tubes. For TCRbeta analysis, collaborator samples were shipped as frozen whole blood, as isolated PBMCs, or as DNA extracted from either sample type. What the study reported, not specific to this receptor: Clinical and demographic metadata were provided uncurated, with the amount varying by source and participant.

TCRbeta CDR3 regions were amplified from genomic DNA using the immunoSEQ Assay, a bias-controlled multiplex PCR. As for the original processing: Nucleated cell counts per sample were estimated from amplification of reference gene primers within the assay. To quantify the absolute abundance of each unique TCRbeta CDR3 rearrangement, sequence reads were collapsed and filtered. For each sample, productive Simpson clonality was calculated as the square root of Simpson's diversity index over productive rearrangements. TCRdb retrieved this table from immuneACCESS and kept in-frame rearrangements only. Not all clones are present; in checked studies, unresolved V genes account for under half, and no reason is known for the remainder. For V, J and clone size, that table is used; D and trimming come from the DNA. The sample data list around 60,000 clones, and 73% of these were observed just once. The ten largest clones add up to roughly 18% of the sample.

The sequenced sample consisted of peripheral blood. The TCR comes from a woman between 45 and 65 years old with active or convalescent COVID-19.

Read as DNA, the sequence is TGTGCCAGTAGTATAAGGTCAGGGAACATGAACACCGGGGAGCTGTTTTTT. Translation gives CASSIRSGNMNTGELFF. Rearrangement joined TRBV19 to TRBJ2-2; TRBD1 might be the D gene, on 5 matching bases. The CDR3 sequence holds 17 residues, the cysteine and phenylalanine included. Here the CDR3 DNA is all that survives: 51 bases in frame from base 1. CDR1 and CDR2 are drawn from the germline V gene (reference sequence): LNHDA, SQIVND. V gives up 2 bases and J gives up 1 base, and the segment between their germline ends measures 14 bases. When the CDR3 is completed using the reference TRBV19 and TRBJ2-2 genes on either side, the full variable domain is DGGITQSPKYLFRKEGQNVTLSCEQNLNHDAMYWYRQDPGQGLRLIYYSQIVNDFQKGDIAEGYSVSREKKESFPLTVTSAQKNPTAFYLCASSIRSGNMNTGELFFGEGSRLTVL.